These T cell receptor beta chains were read from a single sample in a study of shared clonotypes between healthy human individuals. TCRdb's copy holds only in-frame clones and misses some; the assay was immunoSEQ multiplex PCR. The repertoire includes millions of clones, approximately 95% of them detected once, and about 1.1% sits in the top ten. The sample was naive CD8+ T cells sorted from blood. These receptor sequences come from a man aged 18 to 30 in good health. Both conserved end residues are trimmed from each CDR3.

v_call cdr3_aa
TRBV5-8 ASSLIGADYGYT
TRBV4-3 ASSQDEAAASYEQY
TRBV5-1 ASKGGTSSYGYT
TRBV10-3 AISEGQSQETQY
TRBV6-5 ASSYQAGGYNEQF
TRBV11-2 ASSLVGEGAF
TRBV19 ASSTAGGTGRYGYT
TRBV5-6 ASGTGTYEQY
TRBV2 ASSEVVITDTQY
TRBV10-2 ASSEPVLSNNEQF
TRBV7-2 ASSLSTAYEQY
TRBV19 ASSILPTGFSGYT
TRBV5-1 ASSLSPTYEQY
TRBV28 ASSFYPWGSSGELF
TRBV30 ASAGRGGEAF
TRBV28 ASSSHDRGAAYEQY
TRBV6-5 ASSYFGGSSYEQY
TRBV30 AWSGLADTGELF
TRBV5-6 ASSLVAEQF
TRBV27 ASSRVPGQGAGTEAF
TRBV15 ATSISPGPNTEAF
TRBV5-6 ASTSQGSYEQY
TRBV18 ASSQPPGSGANVLT
TRBV7-9 ASGQDSQETQY
TRBV7-6 ASSLGQFYGYT
TRBV6-1 ASSEGTGWSYEQY
TRBV5-1 ASSLQDSYEQY
TRBV11-2 ASSHTLLAGGPQETQY
TRBV6-4 ASRTFGTADEQY
TRBV7-9 ASSLADREVNEQY
TRBV5-6 ASSLAPGPVPEAF
TRBV6-5 ASREQGQPQH
TRBV5-6 ASSLWVGSYEQY
TRBV6-5 ASSPWSGLNTEAF
TRBV10-1 ASSFGTSRDEQY
TRBV14 ASSQELQYNEQF
TRBV4-3 ASSQGPGEGETQY
TRBV7-9 ASSLRPQGLETQY
TRBV18 ASRQGDQPQH
TRBV5-6 ASSLFGSNSNYGYT
TRBV7-9 ASSPGSTYEQY
TRBV2 ASSDPREAGAHNGYT
TRBV9 ASSVGSASDTQY
TRBV6-6 ASSYPESGRGDTQY
TRBV5-6 ASSLMGAVYEQY
TRBV5-4 ASSLGQGISYEQY
TRBV9 ASSNPSGTPNTGELF
TRBV9 ASSTLGRNAGNTIY
TRBV30 AWRRTGLNTEAF
TRBV6-5 ASSLSQGSYEQY
TRBV6-5 ASSYLTEGGYT
TRBV2 ASSELAGGQTYEQY
TRBV5-6 ASSPGGGANVLT
TRBV6-6 ASSPRDRPHAF
TRBV5-6 ASSLGLIYEQY
TRBV7-7 ASSPKTRRGYSTLAKNIQY
TRBV7-9 ASSLNQLEY
TRBV4-1 ASSLSLAGGYEQY
TRBV2 ASSRGQDLYNQPQH